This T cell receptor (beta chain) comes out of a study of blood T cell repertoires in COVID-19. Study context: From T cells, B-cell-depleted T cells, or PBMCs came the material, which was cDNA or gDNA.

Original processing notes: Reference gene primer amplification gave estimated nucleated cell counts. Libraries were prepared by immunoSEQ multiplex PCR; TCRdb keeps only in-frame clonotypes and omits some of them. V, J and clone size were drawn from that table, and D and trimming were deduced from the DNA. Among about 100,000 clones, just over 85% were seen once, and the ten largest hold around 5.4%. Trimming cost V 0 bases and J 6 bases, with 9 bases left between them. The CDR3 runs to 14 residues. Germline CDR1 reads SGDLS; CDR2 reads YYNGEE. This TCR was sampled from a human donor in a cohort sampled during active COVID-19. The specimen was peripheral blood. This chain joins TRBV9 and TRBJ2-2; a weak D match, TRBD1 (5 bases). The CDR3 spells CASSVGWGAGELFF. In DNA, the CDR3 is TGTGCCAGCAGCGTAGGTTGGGGCGCCGGGGAGCTGTTTTTT.